This T cell receptor (beta chain) was observed in a study of blood T cells in healthy people across ages (dated by TCRdb to 2013 to 2016). Broadly, across the study: In model experiments, roughly one uniquely barcoded TCR beta cDNA molecule per two T cells was captured by template switching. Age-related changes in TCR beta repertoire diversity were measured in the study by deep sequencing normalized with unique cDNA molecular identifiers. Four age groups were formed from the donors: young (average about 17 years), middle-aged (approximately 39), aged (roughly 59) and long-lived (approximately 78). The study analyzed two additional independent replicas of 1 million unique cDNA reads from the same blood draw for two donors, one aged 18 to 30 and one aged 80 or older.

As for this clonotype: The specificity of this receptor is unknown. No base quality information exists; no much larger clone differs at one position.

The germline V gene (reference sequence) yields SEHNR for CDR1 and FQNEAQ for CDR2. The CDR3 goes from the cysteine to the phenylalanine over 16 residues. Only the CDR3 part of the read is kept: 48 bases, read in frame from the first base. V drops 3 bases and J drops 3 bases, leaving 15 bases in between. Libraries came from 5' RACE. TCRdb shows the sequencer as Illumina HiSeq 2500. A second roughly 7 to 11 cycle PCR used a sample-barcoded 5' primer and a J-beta primer mix. A template-switch 5' adaptor carrying 12 random nucleotides introduced a unique molecular identifier onto each TCR beta cDNA molecule. Each sample yielded at least 3 million CDR3-containing paired-end reads. First-strand cDNA synthesis was performed from all RNA using the Mint cDNA synthesis kit, with priming by a TRBC-specific oligonucleotide. Following uracil-DNA glycosylase treatment, a first 18-cycle PCR with universal primers M1SS and BC2_uni_R was performed on all cDNA. In the authors' own workflow: For normalization, 1 million high-quality reads were randomly selected from each sample, with every read carrying a distinct molecular identifier. Reads sharing molecular identifiers were discarded rather than binned into consensus sequences. MiTCR, run with a Q25 quality threshold and the strictest error-elimination algorithm, handled CDR3 identification, clonotype clustering and error correction. A nonparametric unseen species model with Euler transformation was used to estimate a lower bound on total TCR beta diversity. The public reads were reprocessed in TCRdb via fastp at Q25 and MiXCR, keeping in-frame beta chains. All rows with the same CDR3 protein become a single entry with the most common DNA and genes. Here the V and J calls rest on TCRdb's processing, not on the authors' analysis. The sample records some 940,000 distinct CDR3 sequences, 25% to 35% of which are singletons. The top ten constitute roughly a tenth of the sample.

Study-wide findings and limitations: Bulk unsorted PBMC profiling prevented conclusive comparison of naive and antigen-experienced compartments. As age increased, observed TCR beta diversity per million T cells dropped in a roughly linear way, and a significant reduction was already evident by age roughly 36. Estimates of total diversity from one million sequenced T cells were regarded as lower bounds and underestimates. Donor CMV infection status was unknown, potentially confounding age-related changes in expanded clonotypes. Compared with the aged group, the long-lived group had more naive CD4+ T cells, fewer expanded clones and increased TCR diversity, a pattern suggesting age selection. There was a strong correlation between observed TCR beta diversity and the percentage of naive T cells measured by flow cytometry.

Donors were about 36 systemically healthy Caucasian individuals from Russia aged roughly 6 to 95 years. Each donor gave 8 to 10 milliliters of peripheral blood, drawn into EDTA-treated Vacutainer tubes. Ficoll-Paque density-gradient centrifugation was used to isolate PBMCs, with at least 6.5 million per sample. Total RNA, at least 6 micrograms per sample, was extracted from PBMCs with Trizol reagent. Naive CD45RAhigh/CD27high T cell percentages were measured by flow cytometry on a PBMC aliquot from every donor. This sample also belongs to another study, concerning T cells of mothers and their children. The second study, in turn, reports: The donors were nine systemically healthy Caucasian individuals, made up of three mothers and their six children. cDNA synthesis used all of the extracted RNA, with 1.5 ug of RNA in each 15 ul reaction. Sample barcodes and 2-4 random nucleotides were added via the M1S primer in the second PCR. Over 10 million TCR beta CDR3 reads came from each mother, compared with some 3.1 million reads from each child. In both related and unrelated pairs, thymic selection shapes the output of TCR recombination in a similar way, with inherited differences having only a minor effect. Normalized repertoire overlap was always found to be slightly, but never significantly, higher in related mother-child pairs than in unrelated mother-child pairs. Persistent microchimeric T cell clones were not detected, at a sensitivity of about 90 clones per million clonotypes. In the study, deep NGS was used to compare the TCR beta repertoires of mothers and children, and features distinguishing related mother-child pairs from unrelated individuals were sought. The mean age was about 37 +/- 4 years for the mothers and around 10 +/- 4 years for the children. After adapter ligation with NEBNext reagents, the libraries were sequenced on Illumina HiSeq 2000 with 100+100 nt paired-end reads. To prevent cross-contamination, the mother and child libraries were prepared one month apart and sequenced in separate runs. Each donor had between roughly 450,000 and 2,100,000 distinct TCR beta clonotypes identified. Naive TCR beta clonotypes were estimated from low-frequency clonotypes matched to each donor's FACS-determined naive share, without sorting.

The receptor's source is a woman in her thirties or forties in good health. Here the chain combines TRBV7-9 and TRBJ2-1; the D region is possibly TRBD1 or TRBD2, each matching across 5 bases. The material sequenced was blood. The CDR3 region reads CASSFQGPLFYNEQFF. The nucleotide sequence reads TGTGCCAGCAGCTTTCAGGGACCCCTTTTCTACAATGAGCAGTTCTTC.